These 3 T cell receptor beta chains originate from one sample sequenced in a study of cytomegalovirus exposure and HLA in healthy donors. Primers: 60 Vbeta forward and 13 Jbeta reverse. Data came from immunoSEQ multiplex PCR; TCRdb stores just in-frame clones and leaves some out. The sample contains around 96,000 clones, 64% of which appear only once. The sequencing input was PBMCs. Every receptor here comes from a man aged 55 to 70 in good health and CMV-seronegative.

This clone came up once. The rearrangement links TRBV6-5 to TRBJ1-1; D gene uncertain. Trimming took off 5 bases at V and 1 base at J, with 8 bases between the two ends. This CDR3 comprises 13 residues. In germline, CDR1 is MNHEY, CDR2 SVGAGI. The CDR3 bases are TGTGCCAGCAGTCCTAAAGAGAACACTGAAGCTTTCTTT. Translating it yields CASSPKENTEAFF.

The chain combines TRBV2 with TRBJ2-5; no definite D call. Between the trimmed V and J ends, which lost 1 base and 5 bases, there was a span of 8 bases. The CDR3 length is 13 residues. Per germline, CDR1 SNHLY and CDR2 FYNNEI. The CDR3, as DNA: TGTGCCAGCAGTGAAGGGCTAGAGGAGACCCAGTACTTC. It yields the protein CASSEGLEETQYF.

The V call is TRBV7-3, the J call TRBJ2-3; TRBD1 might be the D (6 bases). This CDR3 is 12 amino acids long. Germline assignment: CDR1 SGHTA and CDR2 FQGTGA. V was clipped by 5 bases and J by 4 bases, with 7 bases between them. The CDR3 is CASSAGADTQYF. CDR3 nucleotide sequence: TGTGCCAGCAGCGCAGGGGCAGATACGCAGTATTTT.